This TCR beta chain was identified during a study of cytomegalovirus exposure and HLA in healthy donors. Libraries were prepared by immunoSEQ multiplex PCR; TCRdb keeps only in-frame clonotypes and omits some of them. The sample consists of around 150,000 clones, approximately 84% of them appearing once. The sample was PBMCs. This receptor was identified in a man aged 25 to 40 in good health and CMV-seropositive.

The DNA for the CDR3 is TGTGCCAGCAGCTTGCCCCACAGGGGTAGTGAAAAACTGTTTTTT. It is translated as CASSLPHRGSEKLFF. The V call is TRBV5-6, the J call TRBJ1-4; 7 nucleotides match TRBD1. J was trimmed by 7 bases and V by 1 base; bases with no gene match: 7. Per the germline V gene, CDR1 is SGHDT and CDR2 is YYEEEE. This CDR3 region has 15 residues.